This T cell receptor (beta chain) derives from a study of OX40 agonist ivuxolimab in advanced cancers. Study-level information: Ivuxolimab, which is an agonistic anti-OX40 (CD134) antibody, was administered to the patients. Each patient was given ivuxolimab into a vein every 2 weeks, at 0.01 to 10 mg/kg. Study-wide results and caveats: What antigens the expanded peripheral T cells recognized was never established. CD8+ T cells averaged more expanded clones than CD4+.

In regard to this clone: Its antigen is not identified.

Germline V gene sequence: CDR1 KGHSH, CDR2 LQKENI. Trimming removed 3 bases at V and 4 bases at J, with 18 bases between. The length of the CDR3 is 16 residues. The repertoire was sequenced with immunoSEQ multiplex PCR; TCRdb's copy has only in-frame clones and lacks some. The sample includes about 73,000 clones, about 92% of them seen just once. This TCR derives from an adult with an advanced solid tumor such as melanoma, head and neck, liver or kidney cancer. The V call is TRBV18, the J call TRBJ1-2; D might be TRBD1 (6 bases). This sample comprised CD4+ or CD8+ T cells sorted from blood, obtained in a trial of the OX40 agonist ivuxolimab. CDR3 DNA sequence: TGTGCCAGCTCACCTACCCGGGACATACCGATCTATGGCTACACCTTC. Its protein product is CASSPTRDIPIYGYTF. Full variable domain (outside the CDR3, taken from reference TRBV18 and TRBJ1-2): NAGVMQNPRHLVRRRGQEARLRCSPMKGHSHVYWYRQLPEEGLKFMVYLQKENIIDESGMPKERFSAEFPKEGPSILRIQQVVRGDSAAYFCASSPTRDIPIYGYTFGSGTRLTVV.